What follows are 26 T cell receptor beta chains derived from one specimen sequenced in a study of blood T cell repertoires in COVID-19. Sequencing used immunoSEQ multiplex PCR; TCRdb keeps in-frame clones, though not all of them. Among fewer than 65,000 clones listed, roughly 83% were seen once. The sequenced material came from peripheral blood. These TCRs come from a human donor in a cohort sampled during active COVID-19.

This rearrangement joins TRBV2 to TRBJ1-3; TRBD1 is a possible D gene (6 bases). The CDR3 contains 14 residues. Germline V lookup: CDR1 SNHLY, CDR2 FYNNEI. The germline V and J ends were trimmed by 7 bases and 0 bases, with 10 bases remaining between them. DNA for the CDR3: TGTGCCAGCAAGGGGGACCTCTCTGGAAACACCATATATTTT. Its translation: CASKGDLSGNTIYF.

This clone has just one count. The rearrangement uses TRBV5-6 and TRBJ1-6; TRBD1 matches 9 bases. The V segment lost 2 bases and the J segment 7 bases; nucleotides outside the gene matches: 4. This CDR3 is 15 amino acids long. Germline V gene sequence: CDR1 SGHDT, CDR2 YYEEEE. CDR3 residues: CASSLWTGVNSPLHF. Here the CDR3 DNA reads TGTGCCAGCAGCTTATGGACAGGGGTCAATTCACCCCTCCACTTT.

The CDR3 region has the DNA TGCAGCGGGCGGGGGGGGCAAGGTGAGCAGTTCTTC. Protein sequence: CSGRGGQGEQFF. V and J are TRBV29-1 and TRBJ2-1, with 9 positions matching TRBD2. Germline lookup yields CDR1 SQVTM and CDR2 ANQGSEA. This CDR3 has 12 amino acids. The V and J ends lost 7 bases and 9 bases, in that order; junction bases with no gene match: 7.

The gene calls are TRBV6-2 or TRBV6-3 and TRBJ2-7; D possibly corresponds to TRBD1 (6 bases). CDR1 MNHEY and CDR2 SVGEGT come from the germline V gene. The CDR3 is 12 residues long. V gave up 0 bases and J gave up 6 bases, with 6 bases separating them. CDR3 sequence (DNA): TGTGCCAGCAGTTACTCGACAGGCGAGCAGTACTTC. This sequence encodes CASSYSTGEQYF.

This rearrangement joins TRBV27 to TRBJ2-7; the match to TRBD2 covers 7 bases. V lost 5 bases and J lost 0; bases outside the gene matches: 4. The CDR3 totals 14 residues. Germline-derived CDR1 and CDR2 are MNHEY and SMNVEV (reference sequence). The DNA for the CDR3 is TGTGCCAGCAGTCACAGGACTAGCTCCTACGAGCAGTACTTC. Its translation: CASSHRTSSYEQYF.

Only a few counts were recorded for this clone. CDR3 in DNA: TGTGCCAGCAGCTTAAGAGGGGGGGCCGTAGGAGCTGTTCAGCTGTTTTTT. Amino acids: CASSLRGGAVGAVQLFF. V gene TRBV7-2 combines with J gene TRBJ2-2; a weak D match, TRBD2 (7 bases). CDR3 length: 17 amino acids. CDR1 is SGHTA and CDR2 is FQGNSA in the germline V gene. Trimming stripped 2 bases from V and 12 bases from J, with 25 bases between.

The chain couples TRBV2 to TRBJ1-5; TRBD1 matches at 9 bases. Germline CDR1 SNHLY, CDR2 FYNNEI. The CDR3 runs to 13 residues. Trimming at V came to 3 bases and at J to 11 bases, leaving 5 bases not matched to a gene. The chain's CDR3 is CASSEGQGAAQHF. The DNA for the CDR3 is TGTGCCAGCAGTGAGGGACAGGGCGCGGCCCAGCATTTT.

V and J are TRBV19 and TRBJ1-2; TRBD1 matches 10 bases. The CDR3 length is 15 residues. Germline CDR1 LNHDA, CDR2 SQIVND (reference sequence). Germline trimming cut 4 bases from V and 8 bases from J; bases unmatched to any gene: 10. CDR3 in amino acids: CASSKDRDRGEGYTF. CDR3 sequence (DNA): TGTGCCAGTAGTAAAGACCGGGACAGGGGTGAAGGCTACACCTTC.

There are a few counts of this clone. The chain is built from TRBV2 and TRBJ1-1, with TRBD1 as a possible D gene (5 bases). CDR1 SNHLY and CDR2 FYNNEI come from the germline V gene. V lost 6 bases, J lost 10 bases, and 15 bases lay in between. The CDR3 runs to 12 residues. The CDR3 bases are TGTGCCAGCAGCGCTGACAGTTTAGGAGCTTTCTTT. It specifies CASSADSLGAFF.

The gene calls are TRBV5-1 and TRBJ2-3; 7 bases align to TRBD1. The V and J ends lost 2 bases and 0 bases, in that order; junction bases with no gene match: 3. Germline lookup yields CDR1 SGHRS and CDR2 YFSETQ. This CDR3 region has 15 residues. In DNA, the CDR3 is TGCGCCAGCAGCTTTGGGGACAGAAGCACAGATACGCAGTATTTT. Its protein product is CASSFGDRSTDTQYF.

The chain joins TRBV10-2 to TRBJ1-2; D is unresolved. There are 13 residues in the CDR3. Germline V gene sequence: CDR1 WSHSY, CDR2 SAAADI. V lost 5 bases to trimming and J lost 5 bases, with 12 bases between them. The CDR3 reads CASSLGQMYGYTF. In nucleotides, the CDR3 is TGCGCCAGCAGTTTGGGCCAAATGTATGGCTACACCTTC.

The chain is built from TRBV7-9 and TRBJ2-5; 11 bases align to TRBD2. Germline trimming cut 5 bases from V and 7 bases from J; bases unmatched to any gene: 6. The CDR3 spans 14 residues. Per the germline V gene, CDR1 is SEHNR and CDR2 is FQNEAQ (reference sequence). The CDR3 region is CASSPIAGGLTQYF. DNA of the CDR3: TGTGCCAGCAGCCCTATAGCGGGGGGGCTGACCCAGTACTTC.

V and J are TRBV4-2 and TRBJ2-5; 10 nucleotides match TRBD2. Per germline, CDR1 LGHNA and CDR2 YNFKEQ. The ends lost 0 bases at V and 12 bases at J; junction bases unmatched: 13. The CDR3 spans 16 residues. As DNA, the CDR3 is TGTGCCAGCAGCCAAGACACAGCGGGGGGGCCGGGGTTTGAGTACTTC. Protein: CASSQDTAGGPGFEYF.

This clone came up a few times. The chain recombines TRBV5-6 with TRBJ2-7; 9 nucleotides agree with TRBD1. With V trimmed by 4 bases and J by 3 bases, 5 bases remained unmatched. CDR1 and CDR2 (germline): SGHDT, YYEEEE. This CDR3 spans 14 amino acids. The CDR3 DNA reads TGTGCCAGCAGCCAACAGGGGGCTAACTACGAGCAGTACTTC. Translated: CASSQQGANYEQYF.

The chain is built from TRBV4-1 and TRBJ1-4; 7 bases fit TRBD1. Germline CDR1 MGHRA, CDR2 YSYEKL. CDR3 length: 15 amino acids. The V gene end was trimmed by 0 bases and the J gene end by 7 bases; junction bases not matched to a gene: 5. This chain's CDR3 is CASSQDDREAEKLFF. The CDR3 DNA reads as TGCGCCAGCAGCCAAGATGACAGGGAGGCTGAAAAACTGTTTTTT.

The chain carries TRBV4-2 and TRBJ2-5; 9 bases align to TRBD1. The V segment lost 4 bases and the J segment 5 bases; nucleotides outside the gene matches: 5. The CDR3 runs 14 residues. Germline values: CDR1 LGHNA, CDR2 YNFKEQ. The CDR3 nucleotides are TGTGCCAGCAGCCCTGGGACAGGGATTGAGACCCAGTACTTC. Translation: CASSPGTGIETQYF.

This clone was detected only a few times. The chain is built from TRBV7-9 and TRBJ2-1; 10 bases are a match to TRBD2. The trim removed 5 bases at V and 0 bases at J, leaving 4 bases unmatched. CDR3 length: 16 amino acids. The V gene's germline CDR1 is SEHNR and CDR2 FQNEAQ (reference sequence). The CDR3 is CASSPRTSGSYNEQFF. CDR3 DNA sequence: TGTGCCAGCAGCCCAAGGACTAGCGGCTCCTACAATGAGCAGTTCTTC.

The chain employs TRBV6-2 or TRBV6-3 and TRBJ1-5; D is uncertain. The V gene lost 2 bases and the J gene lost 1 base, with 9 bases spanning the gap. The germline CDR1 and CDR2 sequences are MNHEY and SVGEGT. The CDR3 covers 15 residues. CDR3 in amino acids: CASSYVSGSNQPQHF. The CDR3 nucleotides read TGTGCCAGCAGTTACGTCTCGGGGAGCAATCAGCCCCAGCATTTT.

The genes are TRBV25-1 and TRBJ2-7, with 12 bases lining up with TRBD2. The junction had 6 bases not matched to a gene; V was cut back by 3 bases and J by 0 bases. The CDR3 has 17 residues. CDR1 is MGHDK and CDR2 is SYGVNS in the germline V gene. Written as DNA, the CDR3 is TGTGCCAGCAGTGATCCCGGACTAGCGGGAAGCTCCTACGAGCAGTACTTC. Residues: CASSDPGLAGSSYEQYF.

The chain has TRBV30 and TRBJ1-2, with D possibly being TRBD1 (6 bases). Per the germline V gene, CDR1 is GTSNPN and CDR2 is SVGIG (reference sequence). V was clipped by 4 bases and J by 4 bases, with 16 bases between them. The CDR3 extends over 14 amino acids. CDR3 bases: TGTGCCTGGATCCGTAGGGGACACGTCTATGGCTACACCTTC. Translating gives CAWIRRGHVYGYTF.

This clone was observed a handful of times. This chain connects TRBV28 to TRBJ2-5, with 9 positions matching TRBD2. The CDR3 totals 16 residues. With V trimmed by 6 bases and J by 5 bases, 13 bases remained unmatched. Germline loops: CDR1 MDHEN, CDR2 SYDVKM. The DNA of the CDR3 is TGTGCCAGCAGGAAAATCGGCGGGGGGGCCGGTGAGACCCAGTACTTC. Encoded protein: CASRKIGGGAGETQYF.

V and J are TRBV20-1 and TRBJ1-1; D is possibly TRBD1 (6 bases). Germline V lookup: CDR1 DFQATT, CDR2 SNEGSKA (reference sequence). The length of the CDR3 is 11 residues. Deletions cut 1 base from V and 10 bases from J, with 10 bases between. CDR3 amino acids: CSARVSRGAFF. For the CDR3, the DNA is TGCAGTGCTAGAGTCTCCAGGGGAGCTTTCTTT.

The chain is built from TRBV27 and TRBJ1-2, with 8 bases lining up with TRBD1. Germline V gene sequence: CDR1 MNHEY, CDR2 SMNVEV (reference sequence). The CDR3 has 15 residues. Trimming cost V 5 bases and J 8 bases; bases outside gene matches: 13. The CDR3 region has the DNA TGTGCCAGCAGTCCGGCCGGACAGGGACAAAAGGGCTACACCTTC. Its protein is CASSPAGQGQKGYTF.

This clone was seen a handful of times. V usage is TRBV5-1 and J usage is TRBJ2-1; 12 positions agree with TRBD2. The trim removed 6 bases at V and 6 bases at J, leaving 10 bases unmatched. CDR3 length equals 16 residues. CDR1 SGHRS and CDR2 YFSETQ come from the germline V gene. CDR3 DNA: TGCGCCAGCACCCTGACCGCACTAGCGGGGGGCAATGAGCAGTTCTTC. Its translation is CASTLTALAGGNEQFF.

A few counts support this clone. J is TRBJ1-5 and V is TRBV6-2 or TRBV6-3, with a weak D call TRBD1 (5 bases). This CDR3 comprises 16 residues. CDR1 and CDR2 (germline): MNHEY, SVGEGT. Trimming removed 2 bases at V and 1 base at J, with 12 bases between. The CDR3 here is CASSYREGRSNQPQHF. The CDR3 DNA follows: TGTGCCAGCAGTTACAGGGAGGGACGGAGCAATCAGCCCCAGCATTTT.

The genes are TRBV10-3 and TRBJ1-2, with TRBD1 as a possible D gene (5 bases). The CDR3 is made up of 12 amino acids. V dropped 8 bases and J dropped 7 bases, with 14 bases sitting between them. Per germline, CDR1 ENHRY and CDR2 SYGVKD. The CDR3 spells CAIGWGGSGYTF. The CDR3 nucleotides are TGTGCCATCGGGTGGGGGGGAAGTGGCTACACCTTC.